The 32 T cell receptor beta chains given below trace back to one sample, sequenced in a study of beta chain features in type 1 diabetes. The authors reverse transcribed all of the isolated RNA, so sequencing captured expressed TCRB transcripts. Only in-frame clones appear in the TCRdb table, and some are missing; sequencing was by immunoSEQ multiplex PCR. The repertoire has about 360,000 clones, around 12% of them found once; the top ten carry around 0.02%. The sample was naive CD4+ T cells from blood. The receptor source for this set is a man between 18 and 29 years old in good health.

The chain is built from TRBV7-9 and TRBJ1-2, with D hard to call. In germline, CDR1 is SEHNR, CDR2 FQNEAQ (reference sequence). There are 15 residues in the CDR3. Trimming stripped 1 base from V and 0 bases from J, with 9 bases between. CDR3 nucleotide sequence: TGTGCCAGCAGCTTAGAGGCCAGGCCTAACTATGGCTACACCTTC. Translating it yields CASSLEARPNYGYTF.

DNA of the CDR3: TGTGCCAGCAGCCTCCCACTAGCGGGAGTCAATGAGCAGTTCTTC. This gives the protein CASSLPLAGVNEQFF. The chain is built from TRBV7-3 and TRBJ2-1, with TRBD2 identical over 11 bases. This CDR3 is built from 15 residues. Germline CDR1 SGHTA, CDR2 FQGTGA. Trimming at V came to 5 bases and at J to 6 bases, leaving 6 bases not matched to a gene.

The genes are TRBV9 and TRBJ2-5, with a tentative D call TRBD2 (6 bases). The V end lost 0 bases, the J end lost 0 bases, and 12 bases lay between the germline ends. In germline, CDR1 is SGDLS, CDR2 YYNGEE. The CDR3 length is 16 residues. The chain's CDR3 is CASSVGVAAYQETQYF. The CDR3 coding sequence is TGTGCCAGCAGCGTAGGGGTAGCGGCGTACCAAGAGACCCAGTACTTC.

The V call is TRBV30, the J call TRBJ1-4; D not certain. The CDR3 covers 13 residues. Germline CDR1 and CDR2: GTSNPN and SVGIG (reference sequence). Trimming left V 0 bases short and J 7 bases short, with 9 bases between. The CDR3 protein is CAWSVVTGEKLFF. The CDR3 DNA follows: TGTGCCTGGAGTGTAGTGACGGGTGAAAAACTGTTTTTT.

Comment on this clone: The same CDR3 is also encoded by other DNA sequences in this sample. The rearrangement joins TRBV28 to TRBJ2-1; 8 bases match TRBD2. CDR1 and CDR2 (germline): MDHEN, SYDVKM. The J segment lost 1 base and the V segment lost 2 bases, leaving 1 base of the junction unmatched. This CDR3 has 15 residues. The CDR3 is CASSLAGGSYNEQFF. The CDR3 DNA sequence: TGTGCCAGCAGTTTAGCGGGAGGATCCTACAATGAGCAGTTCTTC.

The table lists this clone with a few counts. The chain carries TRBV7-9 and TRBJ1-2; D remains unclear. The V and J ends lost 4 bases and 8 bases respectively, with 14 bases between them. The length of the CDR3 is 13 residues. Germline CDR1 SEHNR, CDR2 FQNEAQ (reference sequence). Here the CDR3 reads CASSYQRSEGYTF. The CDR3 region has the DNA TGTGCCAGCAGCTACCAACGGTCGGAGGGCTACACCTTC.

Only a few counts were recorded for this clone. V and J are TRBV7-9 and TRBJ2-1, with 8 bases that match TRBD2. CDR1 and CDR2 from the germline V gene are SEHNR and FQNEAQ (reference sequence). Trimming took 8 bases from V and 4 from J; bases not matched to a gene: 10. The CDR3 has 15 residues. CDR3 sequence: CASGEAGGLYNEQFF. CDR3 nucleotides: TGTGCCAGCGGGGAGGCGGGGGGTCTGTACAATGAGCAGTTCTTC.

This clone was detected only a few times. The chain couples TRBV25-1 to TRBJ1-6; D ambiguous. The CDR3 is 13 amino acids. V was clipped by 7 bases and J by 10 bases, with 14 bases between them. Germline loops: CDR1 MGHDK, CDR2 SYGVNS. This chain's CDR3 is CASKAGSWSPLHF. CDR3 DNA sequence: TGTGCCAGCAAGGCGGGGTCATGGTCACCCCTCCACTTT.

CDR3 nucleotides: TGTGCCAGCTCACCACTGGGGGCTCCTGGTGAAAAACTGTTTTTT. Its protein is CASSPLGAPGEKLFF. The chain links TRBV18 to TRBJ1-4, with a weak D call TRBD1 (6 bases). The V and J ends lost 1 base and 7 bases respectively, with 13 bases between them. The CDR3 runs to 15 residues. The V gene's germline CDR1 is KGHSH and CDR2 LQKENI.

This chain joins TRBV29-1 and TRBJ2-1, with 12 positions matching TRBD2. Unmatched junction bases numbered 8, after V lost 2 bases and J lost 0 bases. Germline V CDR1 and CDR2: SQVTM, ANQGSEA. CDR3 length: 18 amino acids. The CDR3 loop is CSVEHSSGRESSYNEQFF. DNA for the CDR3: TGCAGCGTTGAACATTCTAGCGGGAGGGAAAGCTCCTACAATGAGCAGTTCTTC.

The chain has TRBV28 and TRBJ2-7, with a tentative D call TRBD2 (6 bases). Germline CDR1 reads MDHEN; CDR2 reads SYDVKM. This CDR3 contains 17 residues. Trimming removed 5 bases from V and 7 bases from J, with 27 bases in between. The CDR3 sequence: CASSPRDGIEGAGEQYF. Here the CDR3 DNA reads TGTGCCAGCAGTCCCCGGGACGGCATTGAAGGGGCGGGGGAGCAGTACTTC. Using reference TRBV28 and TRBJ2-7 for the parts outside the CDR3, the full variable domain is DVKVTQSSRYLVKRTGEKVFLECVQDMDHENMFWYRQDPGLGLRLIYFSYDVKMKEKGDIPEGYSVSREKKERFSLILESASTNQTSMYLCASSPRDGIEGAGEQYFGPGTRLTVT.

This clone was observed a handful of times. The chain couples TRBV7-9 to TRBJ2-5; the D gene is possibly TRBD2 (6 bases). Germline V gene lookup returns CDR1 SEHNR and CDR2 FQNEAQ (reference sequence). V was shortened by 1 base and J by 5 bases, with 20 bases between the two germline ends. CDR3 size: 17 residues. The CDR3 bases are TGTGCCAGCAGCTTAGGATCGCTAGCGAGTTCGATGGAGACCCAGTACTTC. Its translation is CASSLGSLASSMETQYF.

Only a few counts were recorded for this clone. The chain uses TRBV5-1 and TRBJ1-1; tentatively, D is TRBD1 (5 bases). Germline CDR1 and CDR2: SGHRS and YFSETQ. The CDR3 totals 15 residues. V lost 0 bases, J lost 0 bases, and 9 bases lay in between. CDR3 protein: CASSLGQSMNTEAFF. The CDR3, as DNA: TGCGCCAGCAGCTTGGGACAGTCGATGAACACTGAAGCTTTCTTT.

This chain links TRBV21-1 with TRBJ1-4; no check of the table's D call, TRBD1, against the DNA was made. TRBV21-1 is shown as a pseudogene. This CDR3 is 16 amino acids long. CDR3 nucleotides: TGTGCTCTGACGCCTATCAGGACAGCAACTAATGAAAAACTGTTTTTT. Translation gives CALTPIRTATNEKLFF.

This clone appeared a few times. The CDR3 region is CASSLQGANYGYTF. The CDR3 DNA follows: TGTGCCAGCAGCTTACAGGGGGCGAACTATGGCTACACCTTC. The chain is built from TRBV7-3 and TRBJ1-2; 8 bases match TRBD1. V lost 2 bases to trimming and J lost 2 bases; unmatched junction nucleotides: 1. Germline V gene lookup returns CDR1 SGHTA and CDR2 FQGTGA. The CDR3 has 14 residues.

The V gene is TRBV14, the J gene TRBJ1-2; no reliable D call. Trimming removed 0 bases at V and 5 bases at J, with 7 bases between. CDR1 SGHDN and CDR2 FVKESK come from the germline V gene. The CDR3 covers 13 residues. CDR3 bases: TGTGCCAGCAGCCAAGATGTCGTATATGGCTACACCTTC. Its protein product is CASSQDVVYGYTF.

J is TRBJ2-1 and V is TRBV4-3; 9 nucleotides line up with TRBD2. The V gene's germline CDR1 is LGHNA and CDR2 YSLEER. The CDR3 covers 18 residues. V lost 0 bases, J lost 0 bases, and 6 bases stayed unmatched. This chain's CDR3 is CASSQEMLAGYSYNEQFF. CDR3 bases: TGCGCCAGCAGCCAAGAAATGCTAGCGGGATACTCCTACAATGAGCAGTTCTTC.

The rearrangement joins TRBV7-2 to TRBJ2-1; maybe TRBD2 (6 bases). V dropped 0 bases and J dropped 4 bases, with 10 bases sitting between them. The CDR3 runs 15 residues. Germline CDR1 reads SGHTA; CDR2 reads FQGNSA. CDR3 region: CASSLASGIYNEQFF. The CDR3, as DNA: TGTGCCAGCAGCTTAGCTAGCGGCATTTACAATGAGCAGTTCTTC.

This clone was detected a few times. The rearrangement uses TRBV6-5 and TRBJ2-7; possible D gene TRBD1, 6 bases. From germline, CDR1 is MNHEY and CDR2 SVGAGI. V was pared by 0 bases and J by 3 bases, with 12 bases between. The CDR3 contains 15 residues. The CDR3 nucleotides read TGTGCCAGCAGTTACTCCCACAGGGATCTCTACGAGCAGTACTTC. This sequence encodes CASSYSHRDLYEQYF.

As DNA, the CDR3 is TGCGCCAGCAGCTTGGACCCCCTAGCGGGATCCGACGAGCAGTACTTC. Encoded protein: CASSLDPLAGSDEQYF. V gene TRBV5-1 combines with J gene TRBJ2-7, with TRBD2 identical over 9 bases. Unmatched junction bases numbered 9, after V lost 0 bases and J lost 5 bases. The CDR3 is 16 amino acids. The germline gives CDR1 SGHRS, CDR2 YFSETQ.

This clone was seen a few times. The CDR3 here is CASSIIRGETQYF. Written as DNA, the CDR3 is TGTGCCAGTAGTATCATCCGGGGGGAGACCCAGTACTTC. The chain links TRBV19 to TRBJ2-5, with TRBD2 as a possible D gene (6 bases). V lost 3 bases and J 5 bases, leaving 10 bases between the germline ends. The CDR3 extends over 13 amino acids. Germline CDR1 is LNHDA and CDR2 is SQIVND (reference sequence).

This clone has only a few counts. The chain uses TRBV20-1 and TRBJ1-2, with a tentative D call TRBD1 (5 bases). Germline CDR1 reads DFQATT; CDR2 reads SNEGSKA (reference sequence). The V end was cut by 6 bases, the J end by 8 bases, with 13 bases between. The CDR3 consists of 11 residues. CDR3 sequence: CSALGGFGYTF. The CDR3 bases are TGCAGTGCGCTTGGGGGGTTCGGCTACACCTTC.

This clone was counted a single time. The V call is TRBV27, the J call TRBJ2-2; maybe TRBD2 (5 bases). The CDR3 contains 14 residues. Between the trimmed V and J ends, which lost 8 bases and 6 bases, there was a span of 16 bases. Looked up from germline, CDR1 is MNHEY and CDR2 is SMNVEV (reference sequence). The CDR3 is CASGRGLESGELFF. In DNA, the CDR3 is TGTGCCAGCGGCCGAGGGTTAGAGTCCGGGGAGCTGTTTTTT.

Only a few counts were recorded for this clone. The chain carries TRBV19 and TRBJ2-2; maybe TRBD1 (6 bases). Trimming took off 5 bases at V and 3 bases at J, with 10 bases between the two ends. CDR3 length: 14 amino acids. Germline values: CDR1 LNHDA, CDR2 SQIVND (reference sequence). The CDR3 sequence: CASSSTGYTGELFF. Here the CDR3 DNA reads TGTGCCAGTAGTTCAACAGGGTACACCGGGGAGCTGTTTTTT.

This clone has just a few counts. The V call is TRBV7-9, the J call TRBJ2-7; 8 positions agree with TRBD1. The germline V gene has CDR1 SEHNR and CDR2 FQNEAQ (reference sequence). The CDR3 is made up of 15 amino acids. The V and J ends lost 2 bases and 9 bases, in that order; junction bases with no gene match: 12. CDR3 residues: CASSLWQGASVGQYF. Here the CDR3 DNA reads TGTGCCAGCAGCTTATGGCAGGGGGCTTCGGTGGGGCAGTACTTC. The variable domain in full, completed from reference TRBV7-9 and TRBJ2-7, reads DTGVSQNPRHKITKRGQNVTFRCDPISEHNRLYWYRQTLGQGPEFLTYFQNEAQLEKSRLLSDRFSAERPKGSFSTLEIQRTEQGDSAMYLCASSLWQGASVGQYFGPGTRLTVT.

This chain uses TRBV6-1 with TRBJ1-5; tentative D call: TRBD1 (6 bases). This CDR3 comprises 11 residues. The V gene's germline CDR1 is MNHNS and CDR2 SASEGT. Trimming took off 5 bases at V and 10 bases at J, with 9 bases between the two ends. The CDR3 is CASSRDIPQHF. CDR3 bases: TGTGCCAGCAGTAGGGACATTCCCCAGCATTTT.

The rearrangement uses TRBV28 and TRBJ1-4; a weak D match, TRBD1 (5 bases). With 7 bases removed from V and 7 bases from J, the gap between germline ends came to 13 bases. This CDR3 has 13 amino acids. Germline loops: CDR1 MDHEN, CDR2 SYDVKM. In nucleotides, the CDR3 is TGTGCCAGCACCGGTGGGGGGGGTGAAAAACTGTTTTTT. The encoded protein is CASTGGGGEKLFF.

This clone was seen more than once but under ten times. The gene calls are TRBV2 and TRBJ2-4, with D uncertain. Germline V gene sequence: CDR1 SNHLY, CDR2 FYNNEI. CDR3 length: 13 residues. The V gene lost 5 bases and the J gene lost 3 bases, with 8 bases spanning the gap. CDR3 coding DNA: TGTGCCAGCAGTCGCGGTGACAAAAACATTCAGTACTTC. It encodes CASSRGDKNIQYF.

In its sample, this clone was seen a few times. CDR3 amino acids: CASSPLGTSGRDEQFF. Here the CDR3 DNA reads TGTGCCAGCAGCCCGCTCGGGACTAGCGGGAGGGATGAGCAGTTCTTC. The chain combines TRBV7-3 with TRBJ2-1, with 16 bases that match TRBD2. Trimming at V came to 5 bases and at J to 8 bases, leaving 6 bases not matched to a gene. CDR3 size: 16 residues. CDR1 is SGHTA and CDR2 is FQGTGA in the germline V gene.

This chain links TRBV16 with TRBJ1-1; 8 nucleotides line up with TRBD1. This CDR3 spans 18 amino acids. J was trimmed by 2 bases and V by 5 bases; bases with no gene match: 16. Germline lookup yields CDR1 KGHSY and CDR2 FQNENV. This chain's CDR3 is CASSEETGTGDPNTEAFF. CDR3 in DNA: TGTGCCAGCAGCGAAGAAACCGGGACAGGAGACCCAAACACTGAAGCTTTCTTT. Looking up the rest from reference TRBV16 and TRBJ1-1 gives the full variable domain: GEEVAQTPKHLVRGEGQKAKLYCAPIKGHSYVFWYQQVLKNEFKFLISFQNENVFDETGMPKERFSAKCLPNSPCSLEIQATKLEDSAVYFCASSEETGTGDPNTEAFFGQGTRLTVV.

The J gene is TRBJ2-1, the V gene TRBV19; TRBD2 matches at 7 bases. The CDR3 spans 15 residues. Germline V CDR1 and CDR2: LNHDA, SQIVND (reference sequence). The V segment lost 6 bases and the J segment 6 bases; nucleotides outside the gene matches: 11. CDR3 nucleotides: TGTGCCAGTAGGAGCCGGGGGGTGCTTGTCAATGAGCAGTTCTTC. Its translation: CASRSRGVLVNEQFF.

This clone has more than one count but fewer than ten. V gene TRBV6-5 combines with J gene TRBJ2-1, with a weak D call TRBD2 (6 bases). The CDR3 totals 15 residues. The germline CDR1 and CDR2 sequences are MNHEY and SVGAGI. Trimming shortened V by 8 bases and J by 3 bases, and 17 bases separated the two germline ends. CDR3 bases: TGTGCCAGCCTGTTGGATCACGGGGGCTACAATGAGCAGTTCTTC. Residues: CASLLDHGGYNEQFF.